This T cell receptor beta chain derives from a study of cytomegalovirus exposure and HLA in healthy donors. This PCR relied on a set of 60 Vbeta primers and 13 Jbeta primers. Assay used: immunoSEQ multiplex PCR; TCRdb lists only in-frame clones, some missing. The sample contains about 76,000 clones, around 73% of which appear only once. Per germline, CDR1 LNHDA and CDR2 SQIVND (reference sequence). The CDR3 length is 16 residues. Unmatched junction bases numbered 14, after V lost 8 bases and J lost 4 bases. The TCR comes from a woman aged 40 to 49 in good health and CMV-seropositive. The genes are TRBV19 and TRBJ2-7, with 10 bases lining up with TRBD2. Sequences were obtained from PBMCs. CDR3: CASSRRNSGGTYEQYF. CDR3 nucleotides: TGTGCCAGTTCGAGACGTAATAGCGGGGGGACTTACGAGCAGTACTTC.